What follows describes a single T cell receptor (beta chain). Its matching antigen is unknown. Every donor, a Caucasian adult, lived in Nashville, Tennessee. The CDR3 is 15 amino acids. Trimming removed 6 bases at V and 0 bases at J, with 12 bases between. Per the germline V gene, CDR1 is MNHNS and CDR2 is SASEGT. Assay used: immunoSEQ multiplex PCR; TCRdb lists only in-frame clones, some missing. The sample lists a few million clones, approximately 94% seen once, with more than 0.12% in the top ten. The entry originates in a study of shared clonotypes between healthy human individuals. Study-wide results and caveats: Among non-shared clonotypes, generation probabilities were lower than among those shared by all four donors. Clonotype sharing across several donors was observed for about 5.2% of naive CD4 clonotypes. A small donor pool kept down the genetic and exposure-history diversity that was represented.

The V call is TRBV6-1, the J call TRBJ2-1; D remains unclear. Sequenced: naive CD4+ T cells sorted from blood. Subset given: CD45RA+ positively selected. The clonotype originates from a man between 18 and 35 years old in good health. The CDR3 sequence: CASRPTLSSYNEQFF. CDR3 nucleotide sequence: TGTGCCAGCAGACCCACACTCAGCTCCTACAATGAGCAGTTCTTC.